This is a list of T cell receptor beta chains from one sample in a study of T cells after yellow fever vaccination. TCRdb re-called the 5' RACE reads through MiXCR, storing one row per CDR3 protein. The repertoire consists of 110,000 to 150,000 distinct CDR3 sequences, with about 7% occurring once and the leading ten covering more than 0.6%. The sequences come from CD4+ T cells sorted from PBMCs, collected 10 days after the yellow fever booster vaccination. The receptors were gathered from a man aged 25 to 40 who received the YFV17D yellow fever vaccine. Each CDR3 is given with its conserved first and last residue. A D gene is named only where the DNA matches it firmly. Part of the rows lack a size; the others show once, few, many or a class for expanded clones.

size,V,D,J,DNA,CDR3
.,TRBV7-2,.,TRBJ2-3,TGTGCCAGCAGCCCCGGGTCCCTCCAAACAGATACGCAGTATTTT,CASSPGSLQTDTQYF
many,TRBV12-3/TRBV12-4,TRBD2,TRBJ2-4,TGTGCCAGCAGTTTCGGGGGAGGGGCCAAAAACATTCAGTACTTC,CASSFGGGAKNIQYF
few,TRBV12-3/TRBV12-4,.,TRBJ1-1,TGTGCCAGCAGCCTCCTAGGCTTACTGAACACTGAAGCTTTCTTT,CASSLLGLLNTEAFF
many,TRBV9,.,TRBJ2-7,TGTGCCAGCAGTAGGGGGACTGAAGAGCAGTACTTC,CASSRGTEEQYF
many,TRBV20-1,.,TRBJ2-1,TGCAGTGCTAGAGATGGGGGGGCCATCGGCAATGAGCAGTTCTTC,CSARDGGAIGNEQFF
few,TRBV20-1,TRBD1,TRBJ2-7,TGCAGTGCTTGGGGGGACAGGGACATATCGGAGCAGTACTTC,CSAWGDRDISEQYF
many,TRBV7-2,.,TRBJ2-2,TGTGCCAGCAGCCGGGACATCGCCACCGGGGAGCTGTTTTTT,CASSRDIATGELFF
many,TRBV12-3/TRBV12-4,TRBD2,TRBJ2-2,TGTGCCAGCGGGAGGGTAAACGGGGAGCTGTTTTTT,CASGRVNGELFF
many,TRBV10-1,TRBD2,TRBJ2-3,TGCGCCAGCAGTAGGACTAGCGCCGATACGCAGTATTTT,CASSRTSADTQYF
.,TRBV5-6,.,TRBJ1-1,TGTGCCAGCAGCCCTCCGGCGGGGAGCACTGAAGCTTTCTTT,CASSPPAGSTEAFF
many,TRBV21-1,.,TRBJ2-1,TGTGCCAGCAGCAAAGGCGGGACAGGGTTAGCGGGAGGCTCCTACAATGAGCAGTTCTTC,CASSKGGTGLAGGSYNEQFF
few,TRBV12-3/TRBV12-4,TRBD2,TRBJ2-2,TGTGCCAGCAGCTCTAGCGGGACCAACACCGGGGAGCTGTTTTTT,CASSSSGTNTGELFF
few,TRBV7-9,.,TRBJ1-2,TGTGCCAGCAGCCCTGGGACGGGAGACTATGGCTACACCTTC,CASSPGTGDYGYTF
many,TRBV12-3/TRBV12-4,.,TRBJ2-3,TGTGCCAGCGCAAAGTCTGGGGCGCAGTATTTT,CASAKSGAQYF
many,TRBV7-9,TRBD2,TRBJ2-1,TGTGCCAGCAGCTTAGGGACTAGCACCTACAATGAGCAGTTCTTC,CASSLGTSTYNEQFF
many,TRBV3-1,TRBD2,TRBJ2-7,TGTGCCAGCAGCGCCGCTAGCGGGTCTAACTACGAGCAGTACTTC,CASSAASGSNYEQYF
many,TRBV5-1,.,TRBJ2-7,TGCGCCAGCAGCCTCCCGTCCTACGAGCAGTACTTC,CASSLPSYEQYF
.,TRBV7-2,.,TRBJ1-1,TGTGCCAGCAGCTTAGGGAGGGCTAACACTGAAGCTTTCTTT,CASSLGRANTEAFF
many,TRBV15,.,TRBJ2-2,TGTGCCTCACGGCGGGGCTACACCGGGGAGCTGTTTTTT,CASRRGYTGELFF
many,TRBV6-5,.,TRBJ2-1,TGTGCCAGCAGTACTAACTACAATGAGCAGTTCTTC,CASSTNYNEQFF
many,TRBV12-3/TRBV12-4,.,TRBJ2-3,TGTGCCAGCAGTTTGGGTCTGGACCGCACAGATACGCAGTATTTT,CASSLGLDRTDTQYF
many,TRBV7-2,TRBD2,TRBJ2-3,TGTGCCAGCAGCCGTAGCGGGGTTAACACAGATACGCAGTATTTT,CASSRSGVNTDTQYF
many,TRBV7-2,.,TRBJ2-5,TGTGCCAGCAGCCGCTCACAAGAGACCCAGTACTTC,CASSRSQETQYF
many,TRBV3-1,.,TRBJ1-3,TGTGCCAGCAGCCAAGACCAGATCTCTGGAAACACCATATATTTT,CASSQDQISGNTIYF